This TCR beta chain was sequenced during a study of shared clonotypes between healthy human individuals. Germline V gene lookup returns CDR1 MNHNY and CDR2 SVGAGI (reference sequence). Trimming left V 6 bases short and J 2 bases short, with 17 bases between. CDR3 size: 15 residues. Clones were read by immunoSEQ multiplex PCR, and TCRdb kept only the in-frame ones, dropping some. This table holds 2 million to 2.5 million clones, less than 95% found once. This clone was seen a single time. Sequenced sample: naive CD4+ T cells from PBMCs. This sample's subset: CD45RA+ positively selected. This receptor was identified in a man aged 18-30 years in good health. Some clones in this sample may be carry-over from other donors' samples. The V call is TRBV6-6, the J call TRBJ2-7, with D tentatively TRBD1 or TRBD2 (5 bases each). CDR3 residues: CASSPHGAGTYEQYF. The CDR3 nucleotides read TGTGCCAGCAGCCCTCACGGGGCAGGGACCTACGAGCAGTACTTC.